This T cell receptor beta chain stems from a study of cytomegalovirus exposure and HLA in healthy donors. The PCR had 60 Vbeta and 13 Jbeta primers. TCRdb keeps only in-frame clones here, not all; method: immunoSEQ multiplex PCR. The sample lists 150,000 to 200,000 clones; 70% to 80% were seen once. V gave up 7 bases and J gave up 2 bases, with 14 bases separating them. The germline CDR1 and CDR2 sequences are SGDLS and YYNGEE. CDR3 length equals 14 residues. The sequence was obtained from a woman in her twenties or thirties in good health and CMV-seropositive. The sample comprised PBMCs. This chain joins TRBV9 and TRBJ2-3; possible D gene TRBD1, 6 bases. CDR3: CASGGPGTTDTQYF. In nucleotides, the CDR3 is TGTGCCAGCGGGGGCCCGGGGACCACAGATACGCAGTATTTT.